The entry below describes one T cell receptor beta chain. The sample originates from a study of blood T cell repertoires in COVID-19. Overall study: Donors in the United States, Italy and Spain gave samples during acute or convalescent COVID-19. Nucleic acid was either cDNA or gDNA, and it came from T cells, B-cell-depleted T cells, or PBMCs.

Produced via immunoSEQ multiplex PCR; TCRdb's table is partial and in-frame only. The sample yields under 200,000 clones, more than 75% seen once. The sample comprised peripheral blood. This TCR derives from a man aged 50-59 years who had recovered from COVID-19.

The CDR3 region is CASSLAGGMNTEAFF. In DNA form, the CDR3 reads TGTGCCAGCAGCTTGGCAGGGGGGATGAACACTGAAGCTTTCTTT. V usage is TRBV5-6 and J usage is TRBJ1-1, with 7 positions matching TRBD1. The germline CDR1 and CDR2 sequences are SGHDT and YYEEEE. V lost 0 bases to trimming and J lost 0 bases; unmatched junction nucleotides: 2. The CDR3 sequence is 15 residues long.